A selection of T cell receptor beta chains follows, all from one sample in a study of CD8 T cells in Susac syndrome. TCRdb redid the calling of the immunoSEQ multiplex PCR reads with MiXCR, one entry per CDR3 protein. The sample includes tens of thousands of distinct CDR3 sequences, nearly 96% of them seen just once. What was sequenced was CD4+ T cells from PBMCs. The receptors originated from a human donor with multiple sclerosis. CDR3s include the opening cysteine and the closing phenylalanine or tryptophan. A D gene is named only where the DNA matches it firmly. The listing skips clone size in some rows; elsewhere it reads once, few, many or a size class.

clone_size | j_call | d_call | v_call | cdr3_aa | cdr3_nt
. | TRBJ2-1 | TRBD2 | TRBV20-1 | CSARPTSGGLGNEQFF | TGCAGTGCTAGACCGACTAGCGGGGGCCTCGGGAATGAGCAGTTCTTC
. | TRBJ2-7 | . | TRBV6-2/TRBV6-3 | CASSYPDRYEQYF | TGTGCCAGCAGTTACCCCGACAGATACGAGCAGTACTTC
. | TRBJ2-7 | TRBD1 | TRBV5-1 | CASSLAVPLSYRGFYEQYF | TGCGCCAGCAGCTTGGCCGTGCCCTTATCTTACAGGGGATTCTACGAGCAGTACTTC
once | TRBJ2-1 | TRBD1 | TRBV28 | CASSLFGTGGVHEQFF | TGTGCCAGCAGTTTGTTTGGGACAGGGGGAGTCCATGAGCAGTTCTTC
once | TRBJ2-5 | . | TRBV7-2 | CASSENLALGETQYF | TGTGCCAGCAGCGAAAATCTAGCGTTAGGGGAGACCCAGTACTTC
. | TRBJ2-5 | . | TRBV12-3/TRBV12-4 | CASSWETQYF | TGTGCCAGCTCATGGGAGACCCAGTACTTC
few | TRBJ2-5 | . | TRBV25-1 | CASSGRETQYF | TGTGCCAGCAGTGGTAGAGAGACCCAGTACTTC
. | TRBJ1-2 | . | TRBV7-9 | CASFPTGFFHGYTF | TGTGCCAGCTTCCCCACAGGGTTTTTCCATGGCTACACCTTC
. | TRBJ2-1 | . | TRBV19 | CASSIRGNEQFF | TGTGCCAGTAGTATTCGGGGCAATGAGCAGTTCTTC
once | TRBJ2-3 | TRBD1 | TRBV9 | CASSARQGSTDTQYF | TGTGCCAGCAGCGCCCGACAGGGGAGCACAGATACGCAGTATTTT
. | TRBJ1-2 | . | TRBV7-2 | CASSQHGEDGYTF | TGTGCCAGCAGCCAACACGGGGAGGATGGCTACACCTTC
once | TRBJ2-2 | . | TRBV12-3/TRBV12-4 | CASSLIPGELFF | TGTGCCAGCAGCCTCATCCCCGGGGAGCTGTTTTTT
. | TRBJ2-2 | . | TRBV11-2 | CASSLRSARTTGELFF | TGTGCCAGCAGCTTAAGGTCAGCTCGTACCACCGGGGAGCTGTTTTTT
. | TRBJ2-7 | TRBD1 | TRBV6-2/TRBV6-3 | CASRRGLPSYEQYF | TGTGCCAGCAGGAGGGGGCTCCCCTCCTACGAGCAGTACTTC
. | TRBJ2-2 | TRBD2 | TRBV29-1 | CSVQASGGTGELFF | TGCAGCGTTCAGGCTAGCGGGGGGACCGGGGAGCTGTTTTTT
. | TRBJ1-5 | . | TRBV20-1 | CSARDLSNQPQHF | TGCAGTGCTAGAGATCTCAGCAATCAGCCCCAGCATTTT
. | TRBJ2-3 | TRBD2 | TRBV7-9 | CASSSPQRGRGTDTQYF | TGTGCCAGCAGCTCACCCCAGCGGGGGCGAGGAACAGATACGCAGTATTTT
. | TRBJ2-7 | TRBD1 | TRBV30 | CAWQTGATYEQYF | TGTGCCTGGCAGACAGGGGCGACCTACGAGCAGTACTTC
. | TRBJ2-7 | TRBD2 | TRBV11-2 | CASSLPGGWYEQYF | TGTGCCAGCAGCTTACCGGGGGGTTGGTACGAGCAGTACTTC
. | TRBJ1-2 | . | TRBV28 | CASSFGGPRLGYTF | TGTGCCAGCAGTTTTGGGGGACCTCGCCTAGGCTACACCTTC
. | TRBJ2-3 | . | TRBV12-3/TRBV12-4 | CASSLRGAWDTQYF | TGTGCCAGCAGTTTAAGGGGGGCATGGGATACGCAGTATTTT
once | TRBJ2-1 | . | TRBV9 | CASSVDRISEQFF | TGTGCCAGCAGCGTAGACAGAATCAGTGAGCAGTTCTTC
. | TRBJ1-5 | TRBD1 | TRBV9 | CASSADRVGQPQHF | TGTGCCAGCAGCGCTGACAGGGTTGGGCAGCCCCAGCATTTT
. | TRBJ2-5 | TRBD2 | TRBV20-1 | CSSRLAGKETQYF | TGCAGTTCGAGACTAGCGGGGAAGGAGACCCAGTACTTC
once | TRBJ2-1 | . | TRBV3-1 | CASSPGLGEQFF | TGTGCCAGCAGCCCAGGGTTGGGTGAGCAGTTCTTC
. | TRBJ2-3 | TRBD2 | TRBV12-3/TRBV12-4 | CASSFAGGLTDTQYF | TGTGCCAGCAGTTTTGCGGGGGGACTCACAGATACGCAGTATTTT
. | TRBJ2-1 | TRBD2 | TRBV6-5 | CASRTSGARGEQFF | TGTGCCAGCCGAACTAGCGGGGCACGGGGAGAGCAGTTCTTC
. | TRBJ2-3 | TRBD2 | TRBV11-2 | CASTISGARTDTQYF | TGTGCCAGCACCATAAGCGGGGCCCGCACAGATACGCAGTATTTT
. | TRBJ2-3 | . | TRBV11-3 | CASSPISGATTDTQYF | TGTGCCAGCAGCCCAATCTCGGGGGCCACCACAGATACGCAGTATTTT
. | TRBJ1-5 | . | TRBV5-1 | CASSLRGGNQPQHF | TGCGCCAGCAGCTTGAGAGGGGGCAATCAGCCCCAGCATTTT
. | TRBJ2-5 | . | TRBV6-6 | CASSYFSGGETQYF | TGTGCCAGCAGTTACTTTAGCGGTGGAGAGACCCAGTACTTC
. | TRBJ2-5 | TRBD1 | TRBV23-1 | CASSPADRGRVETQYF | TGCGCCAGCAGTCCGGCTGACAGGGGGCGAGTGGAGACCCAGTACTTC
. | TRBJ1-1 | . | TRBV14 | CASSQAAGGNTEAFF | TGTGCCAGCAGCCAAGCCGCAGGCGGGAACACTGAAGCTTTCTTT
. | TRBJ2-3 | . | TRBV12-3/TRBV12-4 | CASSLRGTDTQYF | TGTGCCAGCAGTTTACGGGGCACAGATACGCAGTATTTT
. | TRBJ1-6 | . | TRBV20-1 | CSARLDRINSPLHF | TGCAGTGCTAGACTAGACAGGATTAATTCACCCCTCCACTTT
. | TRBJ2-1 | TRBD2 | TRBV6-2/TRBV6-3 | CASSYSTLAGGRLDEQFF | TGTGCCAGCAGTTACTCTACGCTAGCGGGGGGGCGTTTGGATGAGCAGTTCTTC
. | TRBJ2-5 | . | TRBV24-1 | CATSEPRGGDETQYF | TGTGCCACCAGTGAGCCCCGTGGTGGGGACGAGACCCAGTACTTC
. | TRBJ1-1 | . | TRBV12-3/TRBV12-4 | CASSPVRGENTEAFF | TGTGCCAGCAGTCCCGTGAGGGGGGAGAACACTGAAGCTTTCTTT
. | TRBJ1-1 | . | TRBV11-2 | CASSSNGGTEAFF | TGTGCCAGCAGCTCGAACGGGGGCACTGAAGCTTTCTTT
. | TRBJ1-5 | TRBD1 | TRBV6-2/TRBV6-3 | CASSPDRGQSANQPQHF | TGTGCCAGCAGTCCCGACAGGGGTCAGTCGGCAAATCAGCCCCAGCATTTT